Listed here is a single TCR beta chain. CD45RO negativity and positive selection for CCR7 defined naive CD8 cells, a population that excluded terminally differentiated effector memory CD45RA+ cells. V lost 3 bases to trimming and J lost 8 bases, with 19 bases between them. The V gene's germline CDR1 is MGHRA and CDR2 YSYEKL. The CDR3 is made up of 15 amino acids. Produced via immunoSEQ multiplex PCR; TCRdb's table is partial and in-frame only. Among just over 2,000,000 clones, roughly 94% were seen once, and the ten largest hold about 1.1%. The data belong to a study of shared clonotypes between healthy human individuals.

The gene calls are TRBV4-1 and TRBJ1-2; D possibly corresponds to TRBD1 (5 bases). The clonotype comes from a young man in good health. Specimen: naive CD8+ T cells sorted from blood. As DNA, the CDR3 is TGCGCCAGCAGCCAGGTCGACGGCGGGACGTGGGGCTACACCTTC. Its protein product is CASSQVDGGTWGYTF.